This T cell receptor (beta chain) derives from a study of shared clonotypes between healthy human individuals. The protocol was immunoSEQ multiplex PCR, while the TCRdb copy is restricted to in-frame clones and leaves out a portion. The sample holds about 2 million clones, less than 95% seen once. Terminally differentiated effector memory CD45RA+ cells were excluded by CCR7 positive selection of CD45RO-negative cells. This CDR3 contains 16 residues. From germline, CDR1 is MNHEY and CDR2 SMNVEV (reference sequence). J was trimmed by 2 bases and V by 3 bases; bases with no gene match: 8. The chain uses TRBV27 and TRBJ2-3; 7 bases agree with TRBD2. The clonotype was recovered from a man in his late teens or twenties in good health. The source material was naive CD8+ T cells sorted from blood. In DNA form, the CDR3 reads TGTGCCAGCAGTTTCGGGGCTAGCGGTAACACAGATACGCAGTATTTT. Protein product: CASSFGASGNTDTQYF.